A selection of T cell receptor beta chains follows, all from one sample in a study of monozygotic twins with inflammatory bowel disease. Following a re-call of the 5' RACE reads, TCRdb has one entry per CDR3 protein and lacks DNA. The sample is made up of about 450,000 distinct CDR3 sequences, and the top ten hold about 2.4% of it. Sequencing was performed on blood. These receptor sequences come from a human donor with ulcerative colitis or Crohn's disease, or a healthy co-twin of an affected twin (not recorded which). CDR3s include the opening cysteine and the closing phenylalanine or tryptophan.

J gene: TRBJ2-7; V gene: TRBV7-2; CDR3 protein: CASSLGVGRTYEQYF
J gene: TRBJ2-5; V gene: TRBV20-1; CDR3 protein: CSAGGRSQETQYF
J gene: TRBJ2-7; V gene: TRBV5-1; CDR3 protein: CASSLTGTPHEQYF
J gene: TRBJ1-4; V gene: TRBV20-1; CDR3 protein: CSASPEGSANEKLFF
J gene: TRBJ2-1; V gene: TRBV27; CDR3 protein: CASSPGDPYNEQFF
J gene: TRBJ2-3; V gene: TRBV27; CDR3 protein: CASSRGEDTDTQYF
J gene: TRBJ2-5; V gene: TRBV9; CDR3 protein: CASSVGSGMETQYF
J gene: TRBJ2-1; V gene: TRBV12-3/TRBV12-4; CDR3 protein: CASTLTSGGLPSHNEQFF
J gene: TRBJ2-7; V gene: TRBV23-1; CDR3 protein: CASTPQADRGQAYEQYF
J gene: TRBJ2-1; V gene: TRBV27; CDR3 protein: CASSLWGGREINEQFF
J gene: TRBJ1-1; V gene: TRBV12-3/TRBV12-4; CDR3 protein: CASLAREINTEAFF
J gene: TRBJ2-2; V gene: TRBV19; CDR3 protein: CASSIPDLGGELFF
J gene: TRBJ1-6; V gene: TRBV5-4; CDR3 protein: CASSLWNSPLHF
J gene: TRBJ1-1; V gene: TRBV9; CDR3 protein: CASSADFVAEAFF
J gene: TRBJ2-3; V gene: TRBV4-1; CDR3 protein: CASRLTGTDTQYF
J gene: TRBJ2-7; V gene: TRBV12-3/TRBV12-4; CDR3 protein: CASRERGVSYEQYF
J gene: TRBJ2-3; V gene: TRBV5-6; CDR3 protein: CASSLNPASEDTQYF
J gene: TRBJ2-3; V gene: TRBV15; CDR3 protein: CATSPDRGGGTDTQYF
J gene: TRBJ1-5; V gene: TRBV19; CDR3 protein: CASSPPGSVGNQPQHF
J gene: TRBJ2-1; V gene: TRBV12-3/TRBV12-4; CDR3 protein: CASSRPGGSSYNEQFF
J gene: TRBJ2-7; V gene: TRBV24-1; CDR3 protein: CATSVPMDYEQYF
J gene: TRBJ2-1; V gene: TRBV19; CDR3 protein: CASRTGAPESHEQFF
J gene: TRBJ1-6; V gene: TRBV30; CDR3 protein: CAWSVRTGNSPLHF
J gene: TRBJ1-3; V gene: TRBV12-5; CDR3 protein: CASGLIPTGNTIYF
J gene: TRBJ1-5; V gene: TRBV2; CDR3 protein: CASSDPGARHNQPQHF